This T cell receptor (beta chain) was captured in a study of blood T cell repertoires in COVID-19 (dated by TCRdb to 2020 to 2022). Regarding the complete study: Collaborator samples came from the United States, Italy and Spain and covered acute and convalescent phases of COVID-19. The repertoires were released in a freely available public database meant as a resource for research on the immune response to SARS-CoV-2. Where available, HLA class I and class II types were taken from metadata supplied by the sample provider and were not determined by assay-based typing. Subjects who had been exposed to COVID-19, were actively infected with it, or had recovered from it provided the deeply sampled blood TCRbeta repertoires that made up the dataset. Sample metadata almost always included a de-identified subject ID, COVID-19 status, age in years and sex. The samples were drawn from the first 160 participants of the ongoing ImmuneRACE study and from 1,254 subjects provided by 6 global collaborators. The material from the prospective study consisted of cDNA or gDNA derived from T cells, B-cell-depleted T cells, or PBMCs. The full study reports these points: Clinical and demographic metadata were provided uncurated, with the amount varying by source and participant.

As to this clone: It lacks a known antigen. No base quality values were provided; no much bigger clone lies one nucleotide off.

Trimming removed 6 bases from V and 7 bases from J; the gene matches leave 3 bases unexplained. Its CDR3 holds 12 amino acids, cysteine through phenylalanine. Only the CDR3 part of the read is kept: 36 bases, read in frame from the first base. Whole blood was collected in K2EDTA tubes by collaborating institutions according to the institutions' own protocols. For TCRbeta analysis, collaborator samples were shipped as frozen whole blood, as isolated PBMCs, or as DNA extracted from either sample type. The immunoSEQ Assay, a bias-controlled multiplex PCR, was used to amplify TCRbeta CDR3 regions from genomic DNA. The paper's processing steps were these. The number of nucleated cells in each sample was estimated from the amplification of reference gene primers within the assay. Sequence reads were collapsed and filtered to measure the absolute abundance of every unique TCRbeta CDR3 rearrangement. Productive Simpson clonality was computed per sample as the square root of Simpson's diversity index over productive rearrangements. TCRdb took this table from immuneACCESS and kept in-frame rearrangements with V and J called. Such tables lack part of the clones; where checked against another copy, unresolved V genes explain under half of the gap, and the rest is unexplained. V and J calls and clone size are as listed in that table; D and trimming were resolved from the DNA. Across this sample there are approximately 70,000 clones, with approximately 87% seen only once. Around 1.2% of the sample rests with the top ten.

Material for sequencing was peripheral blood. The V and J genes are TRBV12-3 or TRBV12-4 and TRBJ2-1; TRBD2 agrees with 7 junctional bases. The source is a woman aged 55 to 70 with acute or convalescent COVID-19. The DNA is as follows: TGTGCCAGCAGGTGGGGGGGGAATGAGCAGTTCTTC. It encodes CASRWGGNEQFF.